The clone carrying this T cell receptor (beta chain) was seen ten or more times. Its antigen is not identified. TCRbeta library preparation incorporated unique molecular identifiers. One entry per CDR3 protein results from TCRdb running MiXCR on the PCR reads. The sample gives roughly 32,000 distinct CDR3 sequences, about 6.8% of which show up once; 20% to 30% is in the top ten. The sample is drawn from a study of T-cell reconstitution after alpha-beta-depleted transplantation in children. Whole-study findings and limits: A year had passed since transplant, and T-cell counts and diversity by then came mostly from newly produced T cells. The origin of alpha-beta T cells about two months after transplant was reportedly several hundred expanded graft clones. For some patients, TCRbeta diversity was high at day 60 because of recipient T cells and thymic progenitors that survived.

The origin of this receptor is a child younger than two who had a stem cell transplant for acute myeloid leukemia, so the T cells may come from the graft donor. This material consisted of peripheral blood, taken 60 days after TCRalphabeta/CD19-depleted stem cell transplant.

The DNA of the CDR3 is TGTGCCAGCAGCGCCGGGACAGGGACTTCTGGGGCCAACGTCCTGACTTTC. This gives the protein CASSAGTGTSGANVLTF. The chain employs TRBV4-2 and TRBJ2-6; 9 bases are a match to TRBD1. V was pared by 5 bases and J by 1 base, with 6 bases of the junction left unmatched. CDR3 length equals 17 residues. Per the germline V gene, CDR1 is LGHNA and CDR2 is YNFKEQ.